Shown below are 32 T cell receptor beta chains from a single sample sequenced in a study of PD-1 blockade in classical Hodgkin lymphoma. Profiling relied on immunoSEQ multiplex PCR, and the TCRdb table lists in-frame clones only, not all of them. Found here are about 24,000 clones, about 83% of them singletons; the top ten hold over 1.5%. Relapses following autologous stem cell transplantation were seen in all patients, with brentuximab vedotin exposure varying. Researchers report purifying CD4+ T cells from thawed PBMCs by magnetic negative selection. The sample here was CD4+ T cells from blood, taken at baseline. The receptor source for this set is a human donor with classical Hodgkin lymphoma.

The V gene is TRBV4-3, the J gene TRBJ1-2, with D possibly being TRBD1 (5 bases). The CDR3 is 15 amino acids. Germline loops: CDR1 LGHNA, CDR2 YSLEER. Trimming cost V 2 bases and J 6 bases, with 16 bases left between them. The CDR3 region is CASSQHQEGRDGYTF. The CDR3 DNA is TGCGCCAGCAGCCAACACCAAGAGGGGAGGGATGGCTACACCTTC.

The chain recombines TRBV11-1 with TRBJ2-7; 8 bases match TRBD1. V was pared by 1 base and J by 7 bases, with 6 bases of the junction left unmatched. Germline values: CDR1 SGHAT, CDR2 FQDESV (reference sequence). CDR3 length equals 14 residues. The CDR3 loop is CASSLGQGAKEQYF. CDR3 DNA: TGTGCCAGCAGCTTAGGGCAGGGGGCGAAGGAGCAGTACTTC.

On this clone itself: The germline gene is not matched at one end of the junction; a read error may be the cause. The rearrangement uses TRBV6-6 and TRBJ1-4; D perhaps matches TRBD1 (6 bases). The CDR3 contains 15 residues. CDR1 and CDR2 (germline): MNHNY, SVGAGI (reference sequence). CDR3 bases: TGTGCCAGCAGGTACTCGGGACAAAATAATGAAAAACTGTTTTTT. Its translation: CASRYSGQNNEKLFF.

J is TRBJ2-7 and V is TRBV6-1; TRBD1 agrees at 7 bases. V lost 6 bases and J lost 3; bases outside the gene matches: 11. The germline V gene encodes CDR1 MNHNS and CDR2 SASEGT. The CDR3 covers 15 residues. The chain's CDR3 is CASRLLPGQFYEQYF. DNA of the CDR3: TGTGCCAGCAGACTACTCCCGGGACAGTTCTACGAGCAGTACTTC.

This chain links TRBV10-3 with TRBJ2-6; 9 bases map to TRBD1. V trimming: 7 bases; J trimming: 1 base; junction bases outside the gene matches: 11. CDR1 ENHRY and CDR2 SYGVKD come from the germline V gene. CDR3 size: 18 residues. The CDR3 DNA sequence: TGTGCCATCACCAGCGGGACAGGGCTTATTTCTGGGGCCAACGTCCTGACTTTC. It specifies CAITSGTGLISGANVLTF.

CDR3 DNA: TGTGCCAGCAGCTCAAGGACAGGGACCTATGGCTACACCTTC. This gives the protein CASSSRTGTYGYTF. V gene TRBV7-2 combines with J gene TRBJ1-2; 8 nucleotides agree with TRBD1. The junction had 5 bases not matched to a gene; V was cut back by 4 bases and J by 4 bases. The CDR3 is 14 residues long. Looked up from germline, CDR1 is SGHTA and CDR2 is FQGNSA.

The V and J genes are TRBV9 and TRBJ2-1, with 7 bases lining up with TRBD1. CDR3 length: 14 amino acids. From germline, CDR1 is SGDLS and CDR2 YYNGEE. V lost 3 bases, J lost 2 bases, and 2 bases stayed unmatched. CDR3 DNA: TGTGCCAGCAGCGAGGGGACAGCCTACAATGAGCAGTTCTTC. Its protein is CASSEGTAYNEQFF. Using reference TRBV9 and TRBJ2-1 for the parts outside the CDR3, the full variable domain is DSGVTQTPKHLITATGQRVTLRCSPRSGDLSVYWYQQSLDQGLQFLIQYYNGEERAKGNILERFSAQQFPDLHSELNLSSLELGDSALYFCASSEGTAYNEQFFGPGTRLTVL.

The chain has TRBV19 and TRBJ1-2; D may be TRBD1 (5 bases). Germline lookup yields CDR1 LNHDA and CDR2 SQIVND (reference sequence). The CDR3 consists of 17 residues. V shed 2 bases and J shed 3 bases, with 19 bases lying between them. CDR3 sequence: CASSIYSPIRGYYGYTF. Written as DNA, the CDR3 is TGTGCCAGTAGTATATACTCTCCCATCCGGGGCTACTATGGCTACACCTTC.

CDR3 bases: TGTGCCTGGAGTGTACAGGGTGAGATTTTCTATGGCTACACCTTC. Translated, it gives CAWSVQGEIFYGYTF. The chain combines TRBV30 with TRBJ1-2; possibly TRBD1 for D (6 bases). The germline gives CDR1 GTSNPN, CDR2 SVGIG (reference sequence). V lost 0 bases, J lost 4 bases, and 15 bases lay in between. CDR3 length: 15 residues.

Written as DNA, the CDR3 is TGTGCCAGCAGCCTCCGGACAGGGGACAATCAGCCCCAGCATTTT. This sequence encodes CASSLRTGDNQPQHF. This chain uses TRBV5-6 with TRBJ1-5; 9 nucleotides match TRBD1. With V trimmed by 4 bases and J by 3 bases, 5 bases remained unmatched. The CDR3 totals 15 residues. The germline gives CDR1 SGHDT, CDR2 YYEEEE. Full variable domain (remainder filled in from reference TRBV5-6 and TRBJ1-5): DAGVTQSPTHLIKTRGQQVTLRCSPKSGHDTVSWYQQALGQGPQFIFQYYEEEERQRGNFPDRFSGHQFPNYSSELNVNALLLGDSALYLCASSLRTGDNQPQHFGDGTRLSIL.

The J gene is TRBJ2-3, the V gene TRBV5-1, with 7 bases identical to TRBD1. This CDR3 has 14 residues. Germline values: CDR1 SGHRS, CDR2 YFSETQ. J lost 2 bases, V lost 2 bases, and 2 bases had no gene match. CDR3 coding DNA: TGCGCCAGCAGCTTTGGACAGGACACAGATACGCAGTATTTT. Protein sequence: CASSFGQDTDTQYF.

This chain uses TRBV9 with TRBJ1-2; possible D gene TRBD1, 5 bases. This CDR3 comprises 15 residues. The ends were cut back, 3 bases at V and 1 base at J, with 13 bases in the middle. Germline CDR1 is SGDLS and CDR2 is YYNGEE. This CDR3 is CASSDPGRGNYGYTF. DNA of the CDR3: TGTGCCAGCAGCGATCCGGGGAGGGGTAACTATGGCTACACCTTC.

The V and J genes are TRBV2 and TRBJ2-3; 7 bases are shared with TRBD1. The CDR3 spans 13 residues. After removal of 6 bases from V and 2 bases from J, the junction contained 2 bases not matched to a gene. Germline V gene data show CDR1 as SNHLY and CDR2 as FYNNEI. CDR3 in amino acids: CASRGQHTDTQYF. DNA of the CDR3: TGTGCCAGCAGGGGACAGCACACAGATACGCAGTATTTT. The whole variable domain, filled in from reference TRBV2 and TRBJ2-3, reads EPEVTQTPSHQVTQMGQEVILRCVPISNHLYFYWYRQILGQKVEFLVSFYNNEISEKSEIFDDQFSVERPDGSNFTLKIRSTKLEDSAMYFCASRGQHTDTQYFGPGTRLTVL.

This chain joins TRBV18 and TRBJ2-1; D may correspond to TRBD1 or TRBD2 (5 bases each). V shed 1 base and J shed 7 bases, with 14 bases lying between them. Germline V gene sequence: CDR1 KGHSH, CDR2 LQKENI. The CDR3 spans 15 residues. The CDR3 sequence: CASSPQPGGWNEQFF. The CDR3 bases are TGTGCCAGCTCACCACAGCCTGGGGGTTGGAATGAGCAGTTCTTC.

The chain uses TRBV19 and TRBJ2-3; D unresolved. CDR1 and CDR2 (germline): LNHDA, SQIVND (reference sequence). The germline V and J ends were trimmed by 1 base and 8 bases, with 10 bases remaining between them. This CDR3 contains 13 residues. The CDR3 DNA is TGTGCCAGTAGTATAGCTAACGGTGGTACGCAGTATTTT. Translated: CASSIANGGTQYF. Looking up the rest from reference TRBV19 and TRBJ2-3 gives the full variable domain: DGGITQSPKYLFRKEGQNVTLSCEQNLNHDAMYWYRQDPGQGLRLIYYSQIVNDFQKGDIAEGYSVSREKKESFPLTVTSAQKNPTAFYLCASSIANGGTQYFGPGTRLTVL.

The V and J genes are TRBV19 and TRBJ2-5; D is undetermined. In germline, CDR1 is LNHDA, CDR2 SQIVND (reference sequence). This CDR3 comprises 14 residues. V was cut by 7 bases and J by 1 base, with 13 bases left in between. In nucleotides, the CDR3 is TGTGCCAGTATGGACGGCCCGGGCCAAGAGACCCAGTACTTC. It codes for CASMDGPGQETQYF.

This CDR3 reads CASSAKTSGDNEQFF. The DNA of the CDR3 is TGTGCCAGCAGCGCAAAGACTAGCGGGGACAATGAGCAGTTCTTC. V is TRBV9 and J is TRBJ2-1; 11 bases agree with TRBD2. Germline values: CDR1 SGDLS, CDR2 YYNGEE. The CDR3 contains 15 residues. The V and J ends lost 3 bases and 5 bases, in that order; junction bases with no gene match: 4.

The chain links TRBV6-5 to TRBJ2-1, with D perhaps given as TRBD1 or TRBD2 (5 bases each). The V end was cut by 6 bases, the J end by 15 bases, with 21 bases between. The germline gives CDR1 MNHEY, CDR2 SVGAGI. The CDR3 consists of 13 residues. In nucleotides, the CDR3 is TGTGCCAGCAGCTGGGACGCTTTTGGGGTGGTGTTCTTC. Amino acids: CASSWDAFGVVFF.

The CDR3 DNA sequence: TGTGCCAGCAGTGGGAGGACAGGGCGGGCTCAGCCCCAGCATTTT. It codes for CASSGRTGRAQPQHF. The genes are TRBV2 and TRBJ1-5, with TRBD1 matching 8 bases. CDR3 size: 15 residues. CDR1 and CDR2 from the germline V gene are SNHLY and FYNNEI. The junction had 8 bases not matched to a gene; V was cut back by 4 bases and J by 6 bases.

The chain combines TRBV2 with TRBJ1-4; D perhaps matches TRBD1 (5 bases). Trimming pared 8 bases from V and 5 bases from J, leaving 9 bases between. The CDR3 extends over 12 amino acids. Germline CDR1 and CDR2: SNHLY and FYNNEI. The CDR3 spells CASRGGNEKLFF. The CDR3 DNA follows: TGTGCCAGCCGGGGGGGAAATGAAAAACTGTTTTTT.

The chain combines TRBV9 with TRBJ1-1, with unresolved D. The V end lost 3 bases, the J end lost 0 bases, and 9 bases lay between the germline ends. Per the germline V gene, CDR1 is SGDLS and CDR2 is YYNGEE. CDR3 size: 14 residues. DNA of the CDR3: TGTGCCAGCAGCGAGGGTTGGGTGAACACTGAAGCTTTCTTT. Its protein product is CASSEGWVNTEAFF.

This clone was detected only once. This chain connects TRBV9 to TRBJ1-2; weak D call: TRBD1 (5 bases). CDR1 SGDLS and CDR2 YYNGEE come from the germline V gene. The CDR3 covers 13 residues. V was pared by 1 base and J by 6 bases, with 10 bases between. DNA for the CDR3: TGTGCCAGCAGCGTACAGGGAAGGAATGGCTACACCTTC. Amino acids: CASSVQGRNGYTF.

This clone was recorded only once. CDR3 amino acids: CASSFGGTAGNTIYF. The CDR3 bases are TGTGCCAGCAGTTTCGGGGGGACAGCTGGAAACACCATATATTTT. The rearrangement links TRBV27 to TRBJ1-3, with TRBD1 matching over 7 bases. The CDR3 totals 15 residues. The J segment lost 2 bases and the V segment lost 3 bases, leaving 4 bases of the junction unmatched. Germline CDR1 reads MNHEY; CDR2 reads SMNVEV (reference sequence).

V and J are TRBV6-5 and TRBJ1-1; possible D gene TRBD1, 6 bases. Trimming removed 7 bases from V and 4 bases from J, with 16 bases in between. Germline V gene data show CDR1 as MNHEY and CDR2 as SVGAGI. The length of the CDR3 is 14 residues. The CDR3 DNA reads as TGTGCCAGCACCTTGACAGGAGGGTCCACTGAAGCTTTCTTT. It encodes CASTLTGGSTEAFF.

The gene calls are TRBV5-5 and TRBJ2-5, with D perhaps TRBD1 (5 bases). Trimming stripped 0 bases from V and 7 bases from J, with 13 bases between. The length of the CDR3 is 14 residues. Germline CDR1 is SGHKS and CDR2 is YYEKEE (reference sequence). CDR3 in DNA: TGTGCCAGCAGCTTGGATGGGCAAAGGGGGACCCAGTACTTC. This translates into CASSLDGQRGTQYF. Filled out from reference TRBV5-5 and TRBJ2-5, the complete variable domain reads DAGVTQSPTHLIKTRGQQVTLRCSPISGHKSVSWYQQVLGQGPQFIFQYYEKEERGRGNFPDRFSARQFPNYSSELNVNALLLGDSALYLCASSLDGQRGTQYFGPGTRLLVL.

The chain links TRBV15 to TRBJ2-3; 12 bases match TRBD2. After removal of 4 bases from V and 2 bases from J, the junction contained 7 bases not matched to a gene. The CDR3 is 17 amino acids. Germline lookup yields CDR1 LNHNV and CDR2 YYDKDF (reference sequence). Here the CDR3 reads CATSMGTSGGFTDTQYF. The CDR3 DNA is TGTGCCACCAGCATGGGAACTAGCGGGGGGTTCACAGATACGCAGTATTTT.

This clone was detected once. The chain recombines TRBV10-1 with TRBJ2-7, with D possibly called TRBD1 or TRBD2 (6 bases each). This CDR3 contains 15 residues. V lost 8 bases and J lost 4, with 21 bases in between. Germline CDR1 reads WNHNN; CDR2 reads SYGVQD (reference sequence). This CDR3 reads CASEGGGVREYEQYF. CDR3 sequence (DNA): TGCGCCAGCGAAGGAGGGGGTGTTCGAGAATACGAGCAGTACTTC.

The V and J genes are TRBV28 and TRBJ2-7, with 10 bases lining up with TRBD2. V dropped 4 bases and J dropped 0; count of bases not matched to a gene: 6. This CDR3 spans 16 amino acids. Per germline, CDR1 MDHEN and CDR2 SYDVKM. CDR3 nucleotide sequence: TGTGCCAGCAGTTCTAGCGGGGGCCGCACCTCCTACGAGCAGTACTTC. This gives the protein CASSSSGGRTSYEQYF.

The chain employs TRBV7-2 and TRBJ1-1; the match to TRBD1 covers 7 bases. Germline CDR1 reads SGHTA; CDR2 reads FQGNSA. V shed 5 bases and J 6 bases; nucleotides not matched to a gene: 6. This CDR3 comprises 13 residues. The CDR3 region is CASSLDRAPEAFF. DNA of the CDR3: TGTGCCAGCAGCCTCGACAGGGCCCCTGAAGCTTTCTTT.

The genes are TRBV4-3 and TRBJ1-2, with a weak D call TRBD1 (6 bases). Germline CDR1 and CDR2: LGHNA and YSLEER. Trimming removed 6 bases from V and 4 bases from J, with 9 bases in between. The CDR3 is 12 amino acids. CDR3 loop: CASSDRSYGYTF. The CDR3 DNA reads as TGCGCCAGCAGTGACAGGAGCTATGGCTACACCTTC.

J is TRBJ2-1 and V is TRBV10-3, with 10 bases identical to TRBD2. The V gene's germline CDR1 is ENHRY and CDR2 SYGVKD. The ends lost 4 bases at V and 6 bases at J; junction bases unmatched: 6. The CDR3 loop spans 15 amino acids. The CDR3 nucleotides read TGTGCCATCAGTGGGCTAGCGGGGGCGGTCAATGAGCAGTTCTTC. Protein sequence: CAISGLAGAVNEQFF.

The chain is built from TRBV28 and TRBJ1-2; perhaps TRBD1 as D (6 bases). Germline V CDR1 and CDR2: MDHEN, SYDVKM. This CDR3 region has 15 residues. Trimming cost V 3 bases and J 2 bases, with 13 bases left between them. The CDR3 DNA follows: TGTGCCAGCAGTTTTCCCCCGGACAGAAACTATGGCTACACCTTC. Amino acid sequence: CASSFPPDRNYGYTF.